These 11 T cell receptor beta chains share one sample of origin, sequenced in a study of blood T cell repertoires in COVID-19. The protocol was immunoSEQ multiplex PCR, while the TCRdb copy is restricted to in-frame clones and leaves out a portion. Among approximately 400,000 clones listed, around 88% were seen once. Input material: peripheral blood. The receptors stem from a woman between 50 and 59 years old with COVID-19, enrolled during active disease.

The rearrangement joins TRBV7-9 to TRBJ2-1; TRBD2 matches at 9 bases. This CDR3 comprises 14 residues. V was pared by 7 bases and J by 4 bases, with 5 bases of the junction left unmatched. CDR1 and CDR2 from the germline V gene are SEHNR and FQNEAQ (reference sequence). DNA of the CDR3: TGTGCCAGCAAGGTAGCGGGGGTTTACAATGAGCAGTTCTTC. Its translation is CASKVAGVYNEQFF.

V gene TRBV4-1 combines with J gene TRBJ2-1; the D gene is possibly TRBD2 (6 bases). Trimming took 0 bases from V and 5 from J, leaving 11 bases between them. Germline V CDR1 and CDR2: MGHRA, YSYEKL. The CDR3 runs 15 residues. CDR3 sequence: CASSQDTRRDNEQFF. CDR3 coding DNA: TGCGCCAGCAGCCAAGACACGAGGAGGGACAATGAGCAGTTCTTC.

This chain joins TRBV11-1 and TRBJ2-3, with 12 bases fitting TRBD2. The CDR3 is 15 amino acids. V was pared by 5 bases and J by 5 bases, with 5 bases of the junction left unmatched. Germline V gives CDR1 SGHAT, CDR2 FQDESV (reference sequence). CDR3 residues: CASSELAGGRDTQYF. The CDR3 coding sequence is TGTGCCAGCAGCGAACTAGCGGGGGGAAGAGATACGCAGTATTTT. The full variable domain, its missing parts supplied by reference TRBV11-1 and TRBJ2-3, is EAEVAQSPRYKITEKSQAVAFWCDPISGHATLYWYRQILGQGPELLVQFQDESVVDDSQLPKDRFSAERLKGVDSTLKIQPAELGDSAMYLCASSELAGGRDTQYFGPGTRLTVL.

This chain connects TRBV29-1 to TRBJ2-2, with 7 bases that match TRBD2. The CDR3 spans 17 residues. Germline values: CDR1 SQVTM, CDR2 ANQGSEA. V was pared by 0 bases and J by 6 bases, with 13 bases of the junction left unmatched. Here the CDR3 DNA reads TGCAGCGTTGAAGATCGGCTAGCGGCATTTGGATCCGGGGAGCTGTTTTTT. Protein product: CSVEDRLAAFGSGELFF.

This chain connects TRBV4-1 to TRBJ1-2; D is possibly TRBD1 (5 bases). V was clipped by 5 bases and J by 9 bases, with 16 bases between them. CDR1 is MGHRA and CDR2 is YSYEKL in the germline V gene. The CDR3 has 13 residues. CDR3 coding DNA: TGCGCCAGCAGCACCCAGGGCCCAGGAAGCTACACCTTC. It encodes CASSTQGPGSYTF.

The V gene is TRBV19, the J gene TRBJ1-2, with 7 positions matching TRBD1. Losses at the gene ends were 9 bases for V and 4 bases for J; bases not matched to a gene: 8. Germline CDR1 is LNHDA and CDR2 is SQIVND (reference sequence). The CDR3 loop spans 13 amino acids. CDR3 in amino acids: CASQKTGSYGYTF. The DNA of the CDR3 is TGTGCCAGCCAAAAGACAGGGAGCTATGGCTACACCTTC.

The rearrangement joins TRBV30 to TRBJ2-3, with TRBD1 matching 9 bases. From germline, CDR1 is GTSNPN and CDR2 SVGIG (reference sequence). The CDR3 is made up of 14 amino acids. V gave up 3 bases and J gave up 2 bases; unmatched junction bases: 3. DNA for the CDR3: TGTGCCTGGAGAAGGACAGGGGCCACAGATACGCAGTATTTT. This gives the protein CAWRRTGATDTQYF.

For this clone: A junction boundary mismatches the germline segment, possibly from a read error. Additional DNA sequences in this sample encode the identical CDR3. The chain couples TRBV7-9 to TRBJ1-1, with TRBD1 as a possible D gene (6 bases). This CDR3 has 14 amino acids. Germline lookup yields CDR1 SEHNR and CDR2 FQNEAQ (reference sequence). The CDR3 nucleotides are TGCGCCAGCAGCTTAGGGGGGGTTGGGACTGAAGCTTTCTTT. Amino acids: CASSLGGVGTEAFF.

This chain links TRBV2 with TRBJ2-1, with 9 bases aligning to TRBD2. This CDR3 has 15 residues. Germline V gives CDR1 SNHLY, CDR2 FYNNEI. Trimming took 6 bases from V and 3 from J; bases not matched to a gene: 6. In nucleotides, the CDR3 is TGTGCCAGCAGCCTACTAGCGGGCCTCTACAATGAGCAGTTCTTC. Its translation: CASSLLAGLYNEQFF.

The CDR3 here is CASSYSAPRSTGELFF. The CDR3 DNA sequence: TGTGCCAGCAGTTACTCGGCTCCACGAAGCACCGGGGAGCTGTTTTTT. The chain couples TRBV6-6 to TRBJ2-2; D is ambiguous. Germline CDR1 and CDR2: MNHNY and SVGAGI (reference sequence). The CDR3 consists of 16 residues. Trimming left V 0 bases short and J 4 bases short, with 12 bases between.

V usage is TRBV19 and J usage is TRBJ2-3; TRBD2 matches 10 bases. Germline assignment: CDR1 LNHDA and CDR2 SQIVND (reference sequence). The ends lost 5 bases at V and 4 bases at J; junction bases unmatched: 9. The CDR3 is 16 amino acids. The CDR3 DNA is TGTGCCAGTAGTTACCGAGCGGGGGGGTCACCAGATACGCAGTATTTT. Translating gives CASSYRAGGSPDTQYF.